The clone carrying this T cell receptor (beta chain) was observed at least ten times. TCRdb independently ran MiXCR on the 5' RACE reads; one entry per CDR3 protein. The data show about 700,000 distinct CDR3 sequences, with more than 6.5% seen just once and around 0.95% held by the top ten. This record comes from a study of identical twins. This CDR3 is built from 11 residues. The germline V and J ends were trimmed by 3 bases and 9 bases, with 6 bases remaining between them. The sample also formed part of further work on yellow fever vaccine responses in identical twins.

Sequenced input: PBMCs. The rearrangement joins TRBV12-3 or TRBV12-4 to TRBJ2-1; D gene uncertain. This TCR was sampled from a woman aged 18-29 years in good health. The CDR3 coding sequence is TGTGCCAGCAGTTTTGGCCTTGAGCAGTTCTTC. Translated, it gives CASSFGLEQFF.